This T cell receptor (beta chain) is drawn from a study of blood T cell repertoires in COVID-19. Overall study: Samples taken during acute and convalescent COVID-19 were collected in the United States, Italy and Spain.

TCRdb's copy holds only in-frame clones and misses some; the assay was immunoSEQ multiplex PCR. The sample gives 150,000 to 200,000 clones, over 70% of which show up once; roughly 9% is in the top ten. V was pared by 5 bases and J by 3 bases, with 10 bases of the junction left unmatched. Per the germline V gene, CDR1 is SGHTA and CDR2 is FQGNSA. The CDR3 extends over 17 amino acids. The sequenced material came from peripheral blood. The chain carries TRBV7-2 and TRBJ2-3; 11 bases map to TRBD2. The source is a woman aged 80 or older with active or convalescent COVID-19. The CDR3 DNA reads TGTGCCAGCAGCCGGGTGGGTAGCGGGGGGGCAACAGATACGCAGTATTTT. As protein: CASSRVGSGGATDTQYF.